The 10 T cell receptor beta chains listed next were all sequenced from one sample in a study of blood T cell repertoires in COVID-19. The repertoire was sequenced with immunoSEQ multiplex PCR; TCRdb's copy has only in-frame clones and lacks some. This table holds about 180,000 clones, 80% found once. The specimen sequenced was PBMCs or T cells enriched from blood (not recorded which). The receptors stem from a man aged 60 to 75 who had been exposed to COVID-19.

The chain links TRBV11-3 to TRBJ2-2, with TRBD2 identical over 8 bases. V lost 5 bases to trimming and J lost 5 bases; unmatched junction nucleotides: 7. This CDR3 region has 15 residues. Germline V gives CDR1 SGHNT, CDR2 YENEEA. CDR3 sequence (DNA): TGTGCCAGCAGCCCGCCGGGAGGGGGTACCGGGGAGCTGTTTTTT. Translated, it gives CASSPPGGGTGELFF. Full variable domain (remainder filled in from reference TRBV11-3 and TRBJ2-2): EAGVVQSPRYKIIEKKQPVAFWCNPISGHNTLYWYLQNLGQGPELLIRYENEEAVDDSQLPKDRFSAERLKGVDSTLKIQPAELGDSAVYLCASSPPGGGTGELFFGEGSRLTVL.

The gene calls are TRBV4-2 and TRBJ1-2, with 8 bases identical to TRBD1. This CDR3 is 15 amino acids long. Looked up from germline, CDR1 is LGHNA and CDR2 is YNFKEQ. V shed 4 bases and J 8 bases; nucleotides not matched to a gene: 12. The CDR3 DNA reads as TGTGCCAGCAGCCGTGGCGGAGGGACAGGAGGCGGCTACACCTTC. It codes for CASSRGGGTGGGYTF.

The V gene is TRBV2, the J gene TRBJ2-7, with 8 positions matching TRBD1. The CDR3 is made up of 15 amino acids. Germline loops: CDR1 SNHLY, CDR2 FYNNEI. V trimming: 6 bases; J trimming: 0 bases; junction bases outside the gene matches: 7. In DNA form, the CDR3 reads TGTGCCAGCAGGGACAGGGTTCGGAGCTCCTACGAGCAGTACTTC. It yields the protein CASRDRVRSSYEQYF.

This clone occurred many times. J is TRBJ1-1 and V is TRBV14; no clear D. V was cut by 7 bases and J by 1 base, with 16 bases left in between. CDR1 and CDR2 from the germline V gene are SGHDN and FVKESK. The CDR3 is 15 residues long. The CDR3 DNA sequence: TGTGCCAGCAACGAACCGGGCGGGCCGAACACTGAAGCTTTCTTT. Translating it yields CASNEPGGPNTEAFF. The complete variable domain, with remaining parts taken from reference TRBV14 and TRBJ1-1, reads EAGVTQFPSHSVIEKGQTVTLRCDPISGHDNLYWYRRVMGKEIKFLLHFVKESKQDESGMPNNRFLAERTGGTYSTLKVQPAELEDSGVYFCASNEPGGPNTEAFFGQGTRLTVV.

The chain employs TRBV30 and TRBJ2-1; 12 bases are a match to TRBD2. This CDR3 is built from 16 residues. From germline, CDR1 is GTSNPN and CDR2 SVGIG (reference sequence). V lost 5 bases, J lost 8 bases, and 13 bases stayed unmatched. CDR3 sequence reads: CAWHPPGLAGSYEQFF. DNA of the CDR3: TGTGCCTGGCATCCTCCGGGACTAGCGGGTAGTTATGAGCAGTTCTTC.

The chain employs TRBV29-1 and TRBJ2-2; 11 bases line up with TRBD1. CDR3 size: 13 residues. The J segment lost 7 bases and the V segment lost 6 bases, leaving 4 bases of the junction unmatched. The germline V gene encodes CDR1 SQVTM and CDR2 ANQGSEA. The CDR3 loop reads CSVGQGADGELFF. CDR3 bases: TGCAGCGTCGGACAGGGGGCGGACGGGGAGCTGTTTTTT.

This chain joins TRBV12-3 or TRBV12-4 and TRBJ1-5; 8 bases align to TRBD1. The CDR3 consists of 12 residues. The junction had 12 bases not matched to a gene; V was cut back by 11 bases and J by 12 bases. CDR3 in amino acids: CACGRGPYNQHF. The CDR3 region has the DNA TGTGCCTGTGGCAGGGGGCCATACAACCAGCATTTT.

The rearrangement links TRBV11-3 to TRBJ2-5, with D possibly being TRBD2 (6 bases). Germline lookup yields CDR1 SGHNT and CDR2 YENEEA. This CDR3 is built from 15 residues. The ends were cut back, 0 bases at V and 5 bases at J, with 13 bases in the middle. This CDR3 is CASSLDSREDETQYF. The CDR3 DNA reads TGTGCCAGCAGCTTAGATTCGAGGGAGGACGAGACCCAGTACTTC.

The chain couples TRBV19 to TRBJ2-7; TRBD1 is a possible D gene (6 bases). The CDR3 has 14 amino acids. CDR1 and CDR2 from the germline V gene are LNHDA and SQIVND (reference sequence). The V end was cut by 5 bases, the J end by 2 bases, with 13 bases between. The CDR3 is CASSEQGFPYEQYF. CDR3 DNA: TGTGCCAGTAGTGAACAGGGATTCCCCTACGAGCAGTACTTC.

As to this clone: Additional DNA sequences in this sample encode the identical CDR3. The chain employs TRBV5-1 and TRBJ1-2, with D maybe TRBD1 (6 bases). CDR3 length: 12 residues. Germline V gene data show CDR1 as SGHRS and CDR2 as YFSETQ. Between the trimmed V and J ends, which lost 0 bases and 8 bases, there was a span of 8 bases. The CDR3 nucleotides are TGCGCCAGCAGCTTGGACAGGGACGGCTACACCTTC. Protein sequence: CASSLDRDGYTF.